A single T cell receptor (beta chain) is shown here with its context. The same CDR3 also results from other DNA sequences found in this sample. The record originates from a study of control samples from healthy donors and cancer patients. The germline V and J ends were trimmed by 5 bases and 2 bases, with 3 bases remaining between them. This CDR3 is built from 12 residues. CDR1 is MNHEY, CDR2 SVGAGI, per germline. Data came from immunoSEQ multiplex PCR; TCRdb stores just in-frame clones and leaves some out. Of about 65,000 clones listed, 90% are singletons. Sequencing was done on a sample of PBMCs. This chain links TRBV6-5 with TRBJ2-2, with unresolved D. This clonotype was obtained from a woman in her 50s with colorectal cancer. Written as DNA, the CDR3 is TGTGCCAGCAGTCGAAACACCGGGGAGCTGTTTTTT. Translation: CASSRNTGELFF.